Below, 21 T cell receptor beta chains from the same sample are listed, as sequenced in a study of T cell responses to AZD1222 COVID-19 vaccine. Clones were read by immunoSEQ multiplex PCR, and TCRdb kept only the in-frame ones, dropping some. The sample consists of 160,000 or so clones, more than 80% of them appearing once. The sequencing here drew on peripheral blood, taken 28 days after the second dose of the MenACWY control vaccine. All receptors derive from an adult who received the MenACWY meningococcal vaccine as a control.

The chain uses TRBV4-3 and TRBJ1-2; D gene uncertain. The length of the CDR3 is 15 residues. CDR1 and CDR2 from the germline V gene are LGHNA and YSLEER. The V end lost 0 bases, the J end lost 6 bases, and 14 bases lay between the germline ends. Here the CDR3 reads CASSQDPPVPDGYTF. CDR3 in DNA: TGCGCCAGCAGCCAAGATCCTCCCGTCCCAGATGGCTACACCTTC.

The V and J genes are TRBV19 and TRBJ1-5, with D possibly being TRBD1 (5 bases). Trimming removed 6 bases from V and 3 bases from J, with 15 bases in between. This CDR3 contains 15 residues. CDR1 LNHDA and CDR2 SQIVND come from the germline V gene (reference sequence). The CDR3 loop is CASSYPGPYNQPQHF. CDR3 bases: TGTGCCAGTAGCTATCCGGGACCCTACAATCAGCCCCAGCATTTT.

The chain has TRBV5-1 and TRBJ2-3; TRBD1 is a possible D gene (6 bases). Trimming took off 4 bases at V and 0 bases at J, with 9 bases between the two ends. The CDR3 length is 14 residues. Per germline, CDR1 SGHRS and CDR2 YFSETQ. The CDR3 here is CASSIGQSTDTQYF. The DNA for the CDR3 is TGCGCCAGCAGCATCGGACAGAGCACAGATACGCAGTATTTT.

The chain carries TRBV7-7 and TRBJ2-1, with TRBD1 matching 8 bases. Germline lookup yields CDR1 SSHAT and CDR2 FNYEAQ (reference sequence). CDR3 size: 15 residues. J lost 3 bases, V lost 5 bases, and 6 bases had no gene match. Here the CDR3 DNA reads TGTGCCAGCAGCCGCGGACAGGGCCTCTACAATGAGCAGTTCTTC. Its translation is CASSRGQGLYNEQFF.

The chain combines TRBV28 with TRBJ1-3; D might be TRBD1 (5 bases). Per germline, CDR1 MDHEN and CDR2 SYDVKM. This CDR3 comprises 14 residues. V lost 7 bases and J lost 1, with 11 bases in between. The CDR3 region has the DNA TGTGCCAGCAAACCTCCAGGGTCTGGAAACACCATATATTTT. It translates to CASKPPGSGNTIYF.

The chain joins TRBV4-2 to TRBJ1-2; 9 bases fit TRBD1. Trimming cost V 4 bases and J 4 bases; bases outside gene matches: 10. CDR1 LGHNA and CDR2 YNFKEQ come from the germline V gene. The CDR3 has 16 residues. DNA for the CDR3: TGTGCCAGCAGCCCCTCGGGAACAGGGGGCACCTATGGCTACACCTTC. Encoded protein: CASSPSGTGGTYGYTF.

CDR3 loop: CASSQGLATNTGELFF. DNA of the CDR3: TGTGCCAGCAGCCAGGGACTAGCAACAAACACCGGGGAGCTGTTTTTT. This chain uses TRBV3-1 (or the pseudogene TRBV3-2) with TRBJ2-2; 9 positions match TRBD2. Germline trimming cut 3 bases from V and 2 bases from J; bases unmatched to any gene: 4. Germline V gene lookup returns CDR1 LGHDT and CDR2 YNNKEL (reference sequence). This CDR3 has 16 residues.

On this clone itself: The same CDR3 is also encoded by other DNA sequences in this sample. The V gene is TRBV7-3, the J gene TRBJ2-6; D is ambiguous. Trimming left V 2 bases short and J 2 bases short, with 7 bases between. The CDR3 contains 15 residues. The germline CDR1 and CDR2 sequences are SGHTA and FQGTGA. The CDR3 loop is CASSLGRAGANVLTF. The CDR3 DNA reads TGTGCCAGCAGCTTAGGACGGGCTGGGGCCAACGTCCTGACTTTC.

The chain combines TRBV18 with TRBJ1-5, with a possible D match to TRBD1 (5 bases). Germline loops: CDR1 KGHSH, CDR2 LQKENI. The V and J ends lost 6 bases and 3 bases respectively, with 9 bases between them. This CDR3 contains 13 residues. The DNA for the CDR3 is TGTGCCAGCTCCCGGGGGGACAATCAGCCCCAGCATTTT. Translated: CASSRGDNQPQHF.

This clone was picked up one time. J is TRBJ2-3 and V is TRBV28, with 11 bases lining up with TRBD2. The J segment lost 5 bases and the V segment lost 2 bases, leaving 9 bases of the junction unmatched. CDR3 size: 17 residues. The germline CDR1 and CDR2 sequences are MDHEN and SYDVKM. The CDR3 DNA is TGTGCCAGCAGTTTACCCCTTACCGGGACTAGCGGAGATACGCAGTATTTT. Translating it yields CASSLPLTGTSGDTQYF.

The rearrangement uses TRBV7-8 and TRBJ1-2, with a possible D match to TRBD1 (6 bases). Germline V gene lookup returns CDR1 SGHVS and CDR2 FQNEAQ. This CDR3 spans 15 amino acids. Trimming took off 5 bases at V and 2 bases at J, with 15 bases between the two ends. The CDR3: CASSPGAGWNYGYTF. CDR3 DNA sequence: TGTGCCAGCAGCCCAGGGGCGGGGTGGAACTATGGCTACACCTTC.

The gene calls are TRBV28 and TRBJ1-2; D gene uncertain. V gave up 11 bases and J gave up 6 bases, with 16 bases separating them. Germline CDR1 MDHEN, CDR2 SYDVKM. The CDR3 is 12 amino acids. CDR3 protein: CAAYRLDDGYTF. The DNA for the CDR3 is TGTGCCGCGTATCGCTTAGACGATGGCTACACCTTC.

This clone was picked up a small number of times. J is TRBJ1-1 and V is TRBV29-1; TRBD1 is a possible D gene (6 bases). The CDR3 has 11 residues. V was shortened by 6 bases and J by 7 bases, with 12 bases between the two germline ends. Per germline, CDR1 SQVTM and CDR2 ANQGSEA. The DNA of the CDR3 is TGCAGCGTCGGGGACACCCGTGAAGCTTTCTTT. Translated, it gives CSVGDTREAFF.

CDR3 sequence: CASSRRGENSPLHF. The DNA of the CDR3 is TGTGCCAGCAGTCGGCGAGGGGAGAATTCACCCCTCCACTTT. V usage is TRBV28 and J usage is TRBJ1-6, with D perhaps matching TRBD1 (5 bases). CDR1 and CDR2 from the germline V gene are MDHEN and SYDVKM. Trimming took off 5 bases at V and 7 bases at J, with 12 bases between the two ends. The CDR3 has 14 amino acids.

This rearrangement joins TRBV2 to TRBJ2-7, with TRBD2 as a possible D gene (6 bases). Germline V gives CDR1 SNHLY, CDR2 FYNNEI. This CDR3 spans 15 amino acids. V shed 6 bases and J shed 6 bases, with 21 bases lying between them. As DNA, the CDR3 is TGTGCCAGCAGGGAGAGGTGGAGGGCCGGACTCGAGCAGTACTTC. Amino acid sequence: CASRERWRAGLEQYF.

V and J are TRBV29-1 and TRBJ2-7; 12 bases fit TRBD2. The germline V gene has CDR1 SQVTM and CDR2 ANQGSEA. The CDR3 has 14 residues. Trimming at V came to 2 bases and at J to 6 bases, leaving 5 bases not matched to a gene. The CDR3 nucleotides are TGCAGCGTTGAACCCCTAGCGGGAGGGAGCGAGCAGTACTTC. The encoded protein is CSVEPLAGGSEQYF.

This clone was seen a few times. V gene TRBV27 combines with J gene TRBJ2-5; D remains ambiguous. Germline values: CDR1 MNHEY, CDR2 SMNVEV (reference sequence). Trimming took off 6 bases at V and 7 bases at J, with 15 bases between the two ends. The CDR3 loop spans 13 amino acids. This CDR3 is CASSDPLWGTQYF. CDR3 DNA sequence: TGTGCCAGCAGCGATCCCCTTTGGGGGACCCAGTACTTC.

The V and J genes are TRBV10-1 and TRBJ2-5; D gene ambiguous. Trimming left V 3 bases short and J 0 bases short, with 5 bases between. Germline values: CDR1 WNHNN, CDR2 SYGVQD (reference sequence). The CDR3 contains 13 residues. CDR3 DNA: TGCGCCAGCAGTGATCCGTACCAAGAGACCCAGTACTTC. Translation: CASSDPYQETQYF.

The chain links TRBV29-1 to TRBJ1-1, with a tentative D call TRBD1 (5 bases). The CDR3 covers 12 residues. CDR1 and CDR2 from the germline V gene are SQVTM and ANQGSEA. Trimming took off 5 bases at V and 3 bases at J, with 10 bases between the two ends. DNA of the CDR3: TGCAGCGTTCAGACAGACTACACTGAAGCTTTCTTT. This gives the protein CSVQTDYTEAFF.

The rearrangement uses TRBV28 and TRBJ2-7; either TRBD1 or TRBD2 may supply D (5 bases each). Trimming cost V 6 bases and J 5 bases, with 17 bases left between them. The CDR3 has 14 amino acids. Germline assignment: CDR1 MDHEN and CDR2 SYDVKM. CDR3 coding DNA: TGTGCCAGCAGGGGCGGGTCAGGGTGGAACGAGCAGTACTTC. This encodes CASRGGSGWNEQYF.

This clone showed up just once. V usage is TRBV6-5 and J usage is TRBJ1-3; D gene uncertain. The germline CDR1 and CDR2 sequences are MNHEY and SVGAGI. CDR3 length: 14 residues. The V end was cut by 0 bases, the J end by 0 bases, with 3 bases between. CDR3 sequence reads: CASSYSFSGNTIYF. The CDR3, as DNA: TGTGCCAGCAGTTACTCCTTCTCTGGAAACACCATATATTTT.